Presented here are 16 T cell receptor beta chains from one specimen sequenced in a study of CD8+ T cells in alopecia areata. Combined cutaneous lymph node cells underwent sorting by CD4, CD8alpha, NKG2D, NKG2ACE and additional markers. Sequencing used cDNA as its template, made by extracting RNA and reverse transcribing it. Profiled with immunoSEQ multiplex PCR; TCRdb holds only in-frame clones, not every one. The sample shows roughly 260,000 clones, none of them appearing just once. Sequencing was performed on CD4+ T cells sorted from a lymph node. Receptor source: a C3H/HeJ mouse with alopecia areata. The mice in this strain carry MHC haplotype H2-k.

This clone was detected a few times. The listed genes are named as in mouse. With the read ending 4 residues before the CDR3 end, the germline J gene is used to fill in that end. This chain joins TRBV31 and TRBJ2-3, with 9 bases fitting TRBD2. Germline CDR1 GKSSPN, CDR2 SITVG. J lost 3 bases, V lost 2 bases, and 6 bases had no gene match. CDR3 size: 15 residues. CDR3 protein: CAWSRWGGEAETLYF. The CDR3 bases that were read are TGTGCCTGGAGTAGATGGGGGGGCGAGGCAGAA.

Worth noting for this clone: The germline and genes are mouse ones. The read falls 4 residues short of the CDR3 end, and the missing part is taken from the germline J gene. The rearrangement links TRBV5 to TRBJ2-3; 8 bases align to TRBD2. The trim removed 0 bases at V and 0 bases at J, leaving 8 bases unmatched. CDR1 is LGHNA, CDR2 YNLKQL, per germline (reference sequence). The CDR3 consists of 18 residues. The CDR3 here is CASSQDWPGGTSAETLYF. The covered CDR3 bases are TGTGCCAGCAGCCAAGATTGGCCTGGGGGGACTAGTGCAGAA.

Concerning this clone: Each gene name is a mouse one. The CDR3 end falls 4 residues outside the read, so it is completed with the germline J gene. This sample also contains other DNA sequences that code for the same CDR3. V and J are TRBV1 and TRBJ2-3; D possibly corresponds to TRBD1 (6 bases). The V and J ends lost 4 bases and 0 bases respectively, with 11 bases between them. This CDR3 region has 15 residues. Germline V CDR1 and CDR2: NSQYPW, LRSPGD (reference sequence). The CDR3 loop is CTCSEGHPSAETLYF. The covered CDR3 bases are TGCACCTGCAGTGAGGGACACCCTAGTGCAGAA.

This clone showed up many times. Here the gene names and germline are mouse. The read terminates 4 residues ahead of where the CDR3 ends, so the germline J gene completes it. The same CDR3 also results from other DNA sequences found in this sample. The chain joins TRBV13-1 to TRBJ2-1, with 8 bases identical to TRBD2. V gave up 5 bases and J gave up 3 bases; unmatched junction bases: 1. In germline, CDR1 is NSHNY, CDR2 SYGAGN. The CDR3 covers 13 residues. Partial CDR3 DNA: TGTGCCAGCAGGACTGGGGTCTATGCT. The encoded protein is CASRTGVYA. The whole CDR3 protein is CASRTGVYAEQFF.

Notes on this clone: Mouse names are used for the genes. The chain's CDR3 is CASSARDRGEDSDYTF. Partial CDR3 DNA: TGTGCCAGCAGTGCCCGGGACAGGGGAGAGGACTCC. The gene calls are TRBV13-3 and TRBJ1-2, with TRBD1 identical over 10 bases. Read data end 4 residues before the CDR3 end; the end is taken from the germline J gene. J gave up 3 bases and V 3 bases, and 8 bases lay outside the gene matches. Germline V lookup: CDR1 NNHDY, CDR2 SYVADS. This CDR3 contains 16 residues.

Comments on this clone: The genes are named according to mouse. The read stops 4 residues short of the end of the CDR3; the missing end is completed from the germline J gene. The rearrangement uses TRBV5 and TRBJ1-1; D is undetermined. The germline CDR1 and CDR2 sequences are LGHNA and YNLKQL (reference sequence). The CDR3 is 12 amino acids. The CDR3 here is CASSQFRTEVFF. Partial CDR3 DNA: TGTGCCAGCAGCCAATTCAGAACA.

This clone was seen at least ten times. Mouse germline and gene names are used. The read ends 4 residues before the CDR3 terminus; that terminus is restored from the germline J gene. Other DNA sequences in this specimen translate into the identical CDR3. The chain joins TRBV13-1 to TRBJ1-2, with D unresolved. The germline V gene encodes CDR1 NSHNY and CDR2 SYGAGN. With 4 bases removed from V and 0 bases from J, the gap between germline ends came to 7 bases. This CDR3 region has 13 residues. CDR3 region: CASSSTANSDYTF. The CDR3 bases that were read are TGTGCCAGCAGTTCCACTGCAAACTCC.

This clone showed up just a few times. Here the gene names and germline are mouse. The observed sequence ends 4 residues before the CDR3 terminus, with the missing tail filled in from the germline J gene. This chain uses TRBV19 with TRBJ2-3; 7 positions agree with TRBD2. CDR1 and CDR2 from the germline V gene are FNHDT and SITEND (reference sequence). Germline trimming cut 5 bases from V and 0 bases from J; bases unmatched to any gene: 6. The CDR3 loop spans 15 amino acids. The CDR3 loop is CASRPPGGSAETLYF. CDR3 DNA (partial): TGTGCCAGCAGACCTCCTGGGGGTAGTGCAGAA.

Comments on this clone: The gene names here belong to mouse. The read is 4 residues too short to cover the CDR3 end, so that end is filled in from the germline J gene. V and J are TRBV13-1 and TRBJ2-1; D may be TRBD1 (6 bases). The germline V gene encodes CDR1 NSHNY and CDR2 SYGAGN. The CDR3 extends over 13 amino acids. This CDR3 is CASSLQGRAEQFF. The part of the CDR3 DNA that was read is TGTGCCAGCAGTCTACAGGGAAGAGCT.

On this clone: Germline and genes here are mouse. The read ends 4 residues early relative to the CDR3; the germline J gene fills the gap. Other nucleotide sequences from this sample produce the same CDR3. The rearrangement joins TRBV13-2 to TRBJ2-1, with a tentative D call TRBD2 (5 bases). V dropped 1 base and J dropped 0 bases, with 5 bases sitting between them. The CDR3 extends over 14 amino acids. Germline V gene data show CDR1 as NNHNN and CDR2 as SYGAGS (reference sequence). CDR3 DNA, as far as it was read: TGTGCCAGCGGTGATCTGGGTAACTATGCT. Amino acids: CASGDLGNYA. The whole CDR3 is CASGDLGNYAEQFF.

On this clone: Any gene name here is a mouse gene name. The read falls 4 residues short of the CDR3 end, and the missing part is taken from the germline J gene. Additional DNA sequences in this sample encode the identical CDR3. The rearrangement uses TRBV1 and TRBJ1-1, with 7 bases lining up with TRBD1. With V trimmed by 1 base and J by 4 bases, 3 bases remained unmatched. The germline gives CDR1 NSQYPW, CDR2 LRSPGD (reference sequence). The CDR3 contains 14 residues. CDR3 loop: CTCSAGQGGTEVFF. CDR3 DNA, as far as it was read: TGCACCTGCAGTGCAGGACAGGGAGGCACA.

Points on this clone: Gene and germline names: mouse. Sequencing ends 4 residues short of the CDR3 end; the germline J gene provides the rest. The chain has TRBV13-3 and TRBJ2-1; the match to TRBD2 covers 7 bases. Trimming took 1 base from V and 4 from J; bases not matched to a gene: 2. Germline lookup yields CDR1 NNHDY and CDR2 SYVADS. The CDR3 length is 14 residues. The CDR3 bases that were read are TGTGCCAGCAGTGATTGGGGGGATTATGCT. Translating gives CASSDWGDYA. The whole CDR3 is CASSDWGDYAEQFF.

In regard to this clone: The gene names here belong to mouse. From the germline J gene comes the end of the CDR3, since the read stops 4 residues before it. The rearrangement links TRBV13-1 to TRBJ2-1; 9 bases match TRBD1. Germline V gene lookup returns CDR1 NSHNY and CDR2 SYGAGN. This CDR3 has 14 residues. The CDR3 loop is CASSGWDRVAEQFF. The sequenced part of the CDR3 DNA is TGTGCCAGCAGTGGGTGGGACAGGGTAGCT.

In its sample, this clone was seen a few times. A junction boundary mismatches the germline segment, possibly from a read error. Germline and genes here are mouse. Read data end 4 residues before the CDR3 end; the end is taken from the germline J gene. V and J are TRBV14 and TRBJ2-1; a possible D gene is TRBD2 (6 bases). The CDR3 totals 14 residues. Germline V gene data show CDR1 as SGHDT and CDR2 as FRDEAV. The covered CDR3 bases are TGTGCCAGCAATTTCCGGGACTACTATGCT. This gives the protein CASNFRDYYA. The CDR3 reads in full as CASNFRDYYAEQFF.

As for this clone: The gene names given are mouse names. The CDR3 extends 4 residues past the end of the read, so its final part is completed from the germline J gene. The gene calls are TRBV29 and TRBJ2-5; a weak D match, TRBD1 (6 bases). CDR1 and CDR2 (germline): MSHET, SYDVDS. The CDR3 length is 13 residues. Trimming took off 4 bases at V and 2 bases at J, with 7 bases between the two ends. CDR3 loop: CASSWTAQDTQYF. CDR3 DNA, as far as it was read: TGTGCTAGCAGTTGGACAGCCCAAGAC. Combining the CDR3 with reference TRBV29 and TRBJ2-5 gives the whole variable domain DMKVTQMPRYLIKRMGENVLLECGQDMSHETMYWYRQDPGLGLQLIYISYDVDSNSEGDIPKGYRVSRKKREHFSLILDSAKTNQTSVYFCASSWTAQDTQYFGPGTRLLVL.

This clone was observed a handful of times. Gene names and germline refer to mouse. The read gets to within 3 residues of the CDR3 end, and the germline J gene fills in the rest. This chain connects TRBV13-2 to TRBJ1-6; D is perhaps TRBD1 (6 bases). Being an ORF, TRBJ1-6 has a function that is uncertain. The CDR3 has 12 amino acids. V lost 5 bases and J 10 bases, leaving 10 bases between the germline ends. Germline values: CDR1 NNHNN, CDR2 SYGAGS (reference sequence). Incomplete CDR3 DNA: TGTGCCAGCGGACACAGGGACTCGCCC. Protein sequence: CASGHRDSP. The entire CDR3 is CASGHRDSPLYF.